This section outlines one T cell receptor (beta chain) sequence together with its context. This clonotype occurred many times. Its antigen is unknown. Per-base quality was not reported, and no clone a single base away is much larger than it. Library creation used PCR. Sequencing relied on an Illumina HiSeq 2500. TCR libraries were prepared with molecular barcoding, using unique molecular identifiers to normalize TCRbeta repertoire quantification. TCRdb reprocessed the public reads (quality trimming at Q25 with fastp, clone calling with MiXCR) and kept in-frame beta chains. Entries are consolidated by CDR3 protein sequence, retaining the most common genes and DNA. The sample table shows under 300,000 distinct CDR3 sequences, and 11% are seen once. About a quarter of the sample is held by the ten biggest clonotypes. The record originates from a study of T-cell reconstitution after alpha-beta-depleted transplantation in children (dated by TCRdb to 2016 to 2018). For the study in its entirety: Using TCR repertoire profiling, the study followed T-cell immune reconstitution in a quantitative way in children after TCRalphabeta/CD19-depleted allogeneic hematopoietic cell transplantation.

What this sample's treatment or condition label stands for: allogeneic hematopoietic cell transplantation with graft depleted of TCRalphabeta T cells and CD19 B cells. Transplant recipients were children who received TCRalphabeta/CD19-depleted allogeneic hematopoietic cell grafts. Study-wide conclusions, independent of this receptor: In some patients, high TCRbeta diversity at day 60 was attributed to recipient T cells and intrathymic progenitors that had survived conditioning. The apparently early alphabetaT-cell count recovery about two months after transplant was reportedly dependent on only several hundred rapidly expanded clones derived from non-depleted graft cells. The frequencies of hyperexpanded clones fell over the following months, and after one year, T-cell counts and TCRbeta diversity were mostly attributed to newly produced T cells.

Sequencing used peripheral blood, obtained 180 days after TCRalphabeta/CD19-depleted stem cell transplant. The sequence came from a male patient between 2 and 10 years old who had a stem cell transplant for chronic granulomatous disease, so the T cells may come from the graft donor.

The encoded CDR3 is CASSPRTVRNTEAFF. At the DNA level, the sequence is TGTGCCAGCAGTCCCCGGACAGTGAGGAACACTGAAGCTTTCTTT. The chain couples TRBV6-2 or TRBV6-3 to TRBJ1-1; possibly the D gene is TRBD1, per 6 matching bases. The CDR3, cysteine through phenylalanine, is 15 amino acids long. The entry retains the CDR3 DNA only, 45 bases that are in frame from base 1. V loses 5 bases of germline sequence and J loses 1 base, and the interval between the two ends is 14 bases. According to the germline V gene, CDR1 reads MNHEY and CDR2 reads SVGEGT.